These 19 T cell receptor beta chains were all obtained from the same sample, sequenced in a study of blood T cell repertoires in COVID-19. TCRdb's copy holds only in-frame clones and misses some; the assay was immunoSEQ multiplex PCR. The data hold over 100,000 clones, with roughly 80% observed a single time. Sequencing was carried out using peripheral blood. Source of these receptors: a human donor in a cohort sampled during active or convalescent COVID-19.

This chain uses TRBV9 with TRBJ1-6; maybe TRBD1 (6 bases). CDR1 and CDR2 from the germline V gene are SGDLS and YYNGEE. CDR3 length: 15 residues. V gave up 0 bases and J gave up 7 bases, with 11 bases separating them. The CDR3 sequence: CASSVAGRGNSPLHF. CDR3 coding DNA: TGTGCCAGCAGCGTAGCTGGCAGGGGCAATTCACCCCTCCACTTT.

The rearrangement uses TRBV13 and TRBJ2-3; no clear D gene. The germline V and J ends were trimmed by 5 bases and 1 base, with 19 bases remaining between them. There are 17 residues in the CDR3. Germline CDR1 reads PRHDT; CDR2 reads FYEKMQ (reference sequence). CDR3 sequence reads: CASSPKSVAWGTDTQYF. CDR3 bases: TGTGCCAGCAGCCCAAAGTCGGTAGCTTGGGGCACAGATACGCAGTATTTT.

The genes are TRBV9 and TRBJ2-1; 8 positions agree with TRBD1. This CDR3 has 15 residues. V shed 2 bases and J 3 bases; nucleotides not matched to a gene: 4. The germline V gene encodes CDR1 SGDLS and CDR2 YYNGEE. The CDR3 sequence: CASSVGQADYNEQFF. The CDR3 DNA reads as TGTGCCAGCAGCGTGGGACAGGCGGACTACAATGAGCAGTTCTTC.

The gene calls are TRBV30 and TRBJ1-2; D is perhaps TRBD1 (6 bases). The germline V gene encodes CDR1 GTSNPN and CDR2 SVGIG (reference sequence). This CDR3 comprises 14 residues. Trimming removed 3 bases from V and 6 bases from J, with 17 bases in between. CDR3 sequence: CAWRWGLVWDGYTF. The DNA of the CDR3 is TGTGCCTGGAGATGGGGGCTCGTCTGGGATGGCTACACCTTC.

The chain is built from TRBV7-8 and TRBJ2-2, with TRBD1 as a possible D gene (5 bases). V dropped 5 bases and J dropped 4 bases, with 11 bases sitting between them. Germline V gene sequence: CDR1 SGHVS, CDR2 FQNEAQ. The CDR3 has 14 amino acids. CDR3 in amino acids: CASSQQVITGELFF. In DNA form, the CDR3 reads TGTGCCAGCAGCCAACAGGTGATCACCGGGGAGCTGTTTTTT.

The CDR3 DNA reads as TGTGCCAGCAGTTTTGGGACAGGCAGCAATCAGCCCCAGCATTTT. Translated: CASSFGTGSNQPQHF. The V and J genes are TRBV27 and TRBJ1-5, with TRBD1 matching 8 bases. V gave up 3 bases and J gave up 1 base; unmatched junction bases: 2. The germline CDR1 and CDR2 sequences are MNHEY and SMNVEV (reference sequence). The CDR3 is 15 amino acids.

This chain connects TRBV4-3 to TRBJ1-3; TRBD1 matches at 11 bases. Germline V lookup: CDR1 LGHNA, CDR2 YSLEER. The CDR3 is made up of 16 amino acids. V shed 4 bases, J shed 3 bases, and the junction held 5 bases outside the gene matches. The CDR3 loop reads CASSRGQGAIGNTIYF. The CDR3 DNA reads TGCGCCAGCAGCCGAGGACAGGGGGCGATTGGAAACACCATATATTTT.

Only a few counts were recorded for this clone. V gene TRBV7-2 combines with J gene TRBJ1-6; no reliable D call. This CDR3 is 15 amino acids long. The germline CDR1 and CDR2 sequences are SGHTA and FQGNSA. The V and J ends lost 5 bases and 4 bases respectively, with 12 bases between them. CDR3 sequence reads: CASSPYRDYNSPLHF. The CDR3 region has the DNA TGTGCCAGCAGCCCATACCGGGATTATAATTCACCCCTCCACTTT.

The chain carries TRBV9 and TRBJ2-1, with D maybe TRBD2 (5 bases). The V gene's germline CDR1 is SGDLS and CDR2 YYNGEE. Trimming took 3 bases from V and 3 from J, leaving 16 bases between them. This CDR3 region has 16 residues. Here the CDR3 DNA reads TGTGCCAGCAGCGACTTACCGGGAACCCTCTACAATGAGCAGTTCTTC. It encodes CASSDLPGTLYNEQFF.

The V and J genes are TRBV27 and TRBJ1-3; possibly TRBD1 for D (5 bases). Trimming left V 5 bases short and J 4 bases short, with 15 bases between. There are 15 residues in the CDR3. Looked up from germline, CDR1 is MNHEY and CDR2 is SMNVEV (reference sequence). The DNA of the CDR3 is TGTGCCAGCAGTAATGCAGGGTCGTCCGGAAACACCATATATTTT. This translates into CASSNAGSSGNTIYF.

This chain connects TRBV4-3 to TRBJ2-2; 9 positions agree with TRBD2. V lost 4 bases to trimming and J lost 4 bases; unmatched junction nucleotides: 13. The CDR3 has 18 amino acids. Germline V gives CDR1 LGHNA, CDR2 YSLEER. The CDR3 nucleotides read TGCGCCAGCAGCCCAGTCGGTCTAGCGGGGACTGGCACCGGGGAGCTGTTTTTT. Amino acids: CASSPVGLAGTGTGELFF.

The chain carries TRBV2 and TRBJ1-1; D is unresolved. The V end was cut by 6 bases, the J end by 1 base, with 12 bases between. CDR1 is SNHLY and CDR2 is FYNNEI in the germline V gene. There are 14 residues in the CDR3. The CDR3 spells CASSLNLPNTEAFF. CDR3 sequence (DNA): TGTGCCAGCAGCCTAAATCTACCGAACACTGAAGCTTTCTTT. Filled out from reference TRBV2 and TRBJ1-1, the complete variable domain reads EPEVTQTPSHQVTQMGQEVILRCVPISNHLYFYWYRQILGQKVEFLVSFYNNEISEKSEIFDDQFSVERPDGSNFTLKIRSTKLEDSAMYFCASSLNLPNTEAFFGQGTRLTVV.

This clone has only one observation. The chain is built from TRBV10-3 and TRBJ1-5; the match to TRBD1 covers 10 bases. V dropped 5 bases and J dropped 5; count of bases not matched to a gene: 3. Germline-derived CDR1 and CDR2 are ENHRY and SYGVKD. The CDR3 length is 14 residues. Written as DNA, the CDR3 is TGTGCCATCAGTCAGACAGGGGGCGATCAGCCCCAGCATTTT. It specifies CAISQTGGDQPQHF.

This clone came up many times. The gene calls are TRBV9 and TRBJ2-2; 8 bases line up with TRBD2. CDR3 length: 16 residues. With 3 bases clipped from V and 0 bases from J, the junction kept 4 bases outside the gene matches. Germline CDR1 reads SGDLS; CDR2 reads YYNGEE. CDR3 nucleotides: TGTGCCAGCAGCGACAGCGGGAGAGCGAACACCGGGGAGCTGTTTTTT. Translating it yields CASSDSGRANTGELFF.

The rearrangement joins TRBV29-1 to TRBJ1-1; TRBD1 might be the D (6 bases). CDR1 and CDR2 (germline): SQVTM, ANQGSEA. CDR3 length: 14 residues. V lost 6 bases and J 6 bases, leaving 20 bases between the germline ends. CDR3 protein: CSVEPGTSRSEAFF. The CDR3 DNA is TGCAGCGTGGAACCCGGGACAAGCAGATCTGAAGCTTTCTTT.

The chain joins TRBV11-2 to TRBJ2-1; 8 bases agree with TRBD2. The CDR3 spans 17 residues. Germline V gene data show CDR1 as SGHAT and CDR2 as FQNNGV. Trimming cost V 2 bases and J 9 bases; bases outside gene matches: 15. CDR3 amino acids: CASSLIPSFGRDSEQFF. The CDR3 region has the DNA TGTGCCAGCAGCTTAATCCCCTCCTTCGGGAGGGATAGTGAGCAGTTCTTC.

The V and J genes are TRBV28 and TRBJ1-6; D remains unclear. Germline lookup yields CDR1 MDHEN and CDR2 SYDVKM. Trimming stripped 3 bases from V and 4 bases from J, with 10 bases between. The length of the CDR3 is 15 residues. CDR3 protein: CASSFLRGYNSPLHF. The CDR3 region has the DNA TGTGCCAGCAGTTTCCTTCGGGGTTATAATTCACCCCTCCACTTT.

V and J are TRBV7-6 and TRBJ1-2, with D perhaps TRBD1 (6 bases). V was shortened by 6 bases and J by 5 bases, with 16 bases between the two germline ends. The length of the CDR3 is 14 residues. Germline V lookup: CDR1 SGHVS, CDR2 FNYEAQ. The CDR3 nucleotides are TGTGCCAGCAGTCCGGGGGGGCGAGGGTATGGCTACACCTTC. It specifies CASSPGGRGYGYTF.

The chain has TRBV19 and TRBJ1-2; D is undetermined. V dropped 3 bases and J dropped 8 bases, with 22 bases sitting between them. The germline V gene has CDR1 LNHDA and CDR2 SQIVND (reference sequence). This CDR3 comprises 16 residues. CDR3 nucleotide sequence: TGTGCCAGTAGTATTCAACGTCAACCACGGGTAGTCGGCTACACCTTC. Protein sequence: CASSIQRQPRVVGYTF.